This entry features one TCR beta chain sequence. The antigen is undetermined. The sample is drawn from a study of a mutant IDH1 vaccine in newly diagnosed glioma. Across the whole study: Most had both radiotherapy and temozolomide beforehand; others had only one.

Data came from immunoSEQ multiplex PCR; TCRdb stores just in-frame clones and leaves some out. The table shows 40,000 or so clones, with around 82% occurring only once. Time point indicated: week 5, during vaccination. The vaccine gave 300 ug of a 20-mer mutant IDH1 peptide subcutaneously per dose. New WHO grade 3 or 4 IDH1-mutant, ATRX-lost astrocytomas were present in all donors. The specimen comprised PBMCs, sampled from a glioma patient whose treatment included an IDH1 peptide vaccine. The clonotype originates from a man aged 35-49 years with glioma.

This chain's CDR3 is CASSLAKSNEQFF. The CDR3 coding sequence is TGCGCCAGCAGCTTGGCCAAATCCAATGAGCAGTTCTTC. The gene calls are TRBV5-1 and TRBJ2-1, with D unresolved. The V gene lost 0 bases and the J gene lost 6 bases, with 7 bases spanning the gap. This CDR3 spans 13 amino acids. Per the germline V gene, CDR1 is SGHRS and CDR2 is YFSETQ.